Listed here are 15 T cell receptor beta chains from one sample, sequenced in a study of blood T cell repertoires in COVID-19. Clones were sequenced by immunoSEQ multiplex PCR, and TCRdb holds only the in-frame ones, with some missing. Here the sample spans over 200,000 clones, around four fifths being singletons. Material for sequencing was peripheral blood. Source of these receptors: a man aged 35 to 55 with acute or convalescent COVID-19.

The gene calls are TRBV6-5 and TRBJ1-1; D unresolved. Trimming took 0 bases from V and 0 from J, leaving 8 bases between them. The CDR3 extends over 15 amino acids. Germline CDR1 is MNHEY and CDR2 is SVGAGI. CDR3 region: CASSYSSVMNTEAFF. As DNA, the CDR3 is TGTGCCAGCAGTTACTCTTCAGTTATGAACACTGAAGCTTTCTTT.

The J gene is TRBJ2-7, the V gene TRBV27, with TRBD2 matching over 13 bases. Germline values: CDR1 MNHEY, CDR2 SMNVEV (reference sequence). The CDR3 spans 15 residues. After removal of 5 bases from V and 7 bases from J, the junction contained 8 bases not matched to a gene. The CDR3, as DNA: TGTGCCAGCAGTAACGGACTAGCGGGAGTTCGGGAGCAGTACTTC. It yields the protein CASSNGLAGVREQYF.

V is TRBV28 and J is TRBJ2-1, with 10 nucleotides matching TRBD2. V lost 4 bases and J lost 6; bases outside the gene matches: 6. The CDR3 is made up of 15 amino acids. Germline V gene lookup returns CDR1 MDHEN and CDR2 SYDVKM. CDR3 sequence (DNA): TGTGCCAGCAGTTCCCTAGCGGGAGCAGCCAATGAGCAGTTCTTC. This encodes CASSSLAGAANEQFF.

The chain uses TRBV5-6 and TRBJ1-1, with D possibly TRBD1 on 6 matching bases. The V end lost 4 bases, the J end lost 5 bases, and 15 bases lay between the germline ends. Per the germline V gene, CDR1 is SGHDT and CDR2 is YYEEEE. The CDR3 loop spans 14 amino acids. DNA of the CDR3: TGTGCCAGCAGCGACACAGGGCATGTAACTGAAGCTTTCTTT. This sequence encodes CASSDTGHVTEAFF.

Here the CDR3 reads CASSYGGARYGYTF. CDR3 in DNA: TGTGCCAGCAGTTACGGCGGGGCGAGGTATGGCTACACCTTC. The chain employs TRBV6-2 or TRBV6-3 and TRBJ1-2; perhaps TRBD1 as D (5 bases). V shed 2 bases and J shed 5 bases, with 12 bases lying between them. This CDR3 has 14 residues. CDR1 MNHEY and CDR2 SVGEGT come from the germline V gene.

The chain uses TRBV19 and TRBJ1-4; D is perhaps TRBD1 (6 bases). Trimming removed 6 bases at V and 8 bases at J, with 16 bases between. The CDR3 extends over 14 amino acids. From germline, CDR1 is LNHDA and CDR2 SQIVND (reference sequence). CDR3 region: CASSLRGGPEKLFF. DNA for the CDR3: TGTGCCAGTAGCTTGCGAGGGGGTCCCGAAAAACTGTTTTTT.

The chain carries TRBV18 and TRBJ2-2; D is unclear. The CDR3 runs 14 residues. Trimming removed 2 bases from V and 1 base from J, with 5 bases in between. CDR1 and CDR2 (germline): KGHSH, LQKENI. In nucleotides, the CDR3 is TGTGCCAGCTCACCAAAACAGAACACCGGGGAGCTGTTTTTT. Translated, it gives CASSPKQNTGELFF.

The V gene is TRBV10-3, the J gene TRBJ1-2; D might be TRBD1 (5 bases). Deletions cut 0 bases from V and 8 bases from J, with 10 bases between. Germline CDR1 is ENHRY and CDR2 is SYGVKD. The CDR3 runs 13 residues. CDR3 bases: TGTGCCATCAGTGAGTCCGGGGGTTGGGGCTACACCTTC. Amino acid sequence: CAISESGGWGYTF.

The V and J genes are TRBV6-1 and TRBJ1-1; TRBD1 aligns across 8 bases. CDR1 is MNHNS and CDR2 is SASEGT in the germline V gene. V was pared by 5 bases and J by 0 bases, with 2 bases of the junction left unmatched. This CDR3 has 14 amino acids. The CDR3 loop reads CASSRTGLNTEAFF. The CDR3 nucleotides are TGTGCCAGCAGTCGGACAGGGCTGAACACTGAAGCTTTCTTT.

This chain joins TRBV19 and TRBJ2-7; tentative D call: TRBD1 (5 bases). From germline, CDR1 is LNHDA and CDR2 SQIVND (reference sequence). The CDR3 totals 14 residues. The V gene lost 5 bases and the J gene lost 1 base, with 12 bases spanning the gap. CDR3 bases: TGTGCCAGTAGTGGCAGGGCAGGGTCCTACGAGCAGTACTTC. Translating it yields CASSGRAGSYEQYF.

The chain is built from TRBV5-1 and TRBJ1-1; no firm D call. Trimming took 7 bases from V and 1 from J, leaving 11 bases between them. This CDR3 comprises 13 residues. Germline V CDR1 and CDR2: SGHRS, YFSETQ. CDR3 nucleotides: TGCGCCAGCGTCGGCCCAGGGAACACTGAAGCTTTCTTT. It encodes CASVGPGNTEAFF. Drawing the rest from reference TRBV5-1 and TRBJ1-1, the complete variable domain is KAGVTQTPRYLIKTRGQQVTLSCSPISGHRSVSWYQQTPGQGLQFLFEYFSETQRNKGNFPGRFSGRQFSNSRSEMNVSTLELGDSALYLCASVGPGNTEAFFGQGTRLTVV.

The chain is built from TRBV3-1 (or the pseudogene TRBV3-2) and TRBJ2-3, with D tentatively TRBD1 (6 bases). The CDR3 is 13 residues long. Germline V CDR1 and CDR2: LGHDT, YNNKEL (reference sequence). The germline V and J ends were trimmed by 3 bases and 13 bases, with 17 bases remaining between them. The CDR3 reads CASSQESRTEEYF. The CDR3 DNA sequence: TGTGCCAGCAGCCAGGAATCCCGGACAGAGGAGTATTTT.

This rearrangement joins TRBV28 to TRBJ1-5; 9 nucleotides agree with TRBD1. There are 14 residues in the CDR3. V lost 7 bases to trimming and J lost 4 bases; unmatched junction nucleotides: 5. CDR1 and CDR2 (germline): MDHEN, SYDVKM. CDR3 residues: CASTFGTGNQPQHF. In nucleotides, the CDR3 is TGTGCCAGCACGTTTGGGACAGGGAATCAGCCCCAGCATTTT.

The DNA of the CDR3 is TGTGCCAGCAGTTCCCTTGGACAGGAGGTCGCCTATTATGGCTACACCTTC. As protein: CASSSLGQEVAYYGYTF. This chain links TRBV27 with TRBJ1-2, with 7 positions matching TRBD1. The CDR3 has 17 residues. V dropped 4 bases and J dropped 5; count of bases not matched to a gene: 16. Germline CDR1 reads MNHEY; CDR2 reads SMNVEV (reference sequence).

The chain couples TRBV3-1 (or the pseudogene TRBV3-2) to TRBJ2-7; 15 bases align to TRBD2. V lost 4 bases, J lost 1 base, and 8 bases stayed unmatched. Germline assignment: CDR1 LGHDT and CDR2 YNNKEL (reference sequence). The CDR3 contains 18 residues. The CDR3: CASSRKGLAGGDSYEQYF. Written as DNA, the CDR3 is TGTGCCAGCAGCCGCAAGGGACTAGCGGGAGGAGATTCCTACGAGCAGTACTTC.